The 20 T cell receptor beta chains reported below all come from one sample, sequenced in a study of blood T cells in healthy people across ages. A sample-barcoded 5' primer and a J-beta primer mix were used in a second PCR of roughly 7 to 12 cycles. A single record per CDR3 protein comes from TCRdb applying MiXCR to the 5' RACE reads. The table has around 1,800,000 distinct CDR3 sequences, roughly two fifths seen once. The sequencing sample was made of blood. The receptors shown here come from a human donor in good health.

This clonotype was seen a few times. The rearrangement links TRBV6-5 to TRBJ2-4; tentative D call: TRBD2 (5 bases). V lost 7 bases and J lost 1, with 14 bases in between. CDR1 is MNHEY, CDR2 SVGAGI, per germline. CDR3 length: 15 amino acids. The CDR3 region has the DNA TGTGCCAGCACGCGGGCAGCCTGGGCCAAAAACATTCAGTACTTC. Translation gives CASTRAAWAKNIQYF.

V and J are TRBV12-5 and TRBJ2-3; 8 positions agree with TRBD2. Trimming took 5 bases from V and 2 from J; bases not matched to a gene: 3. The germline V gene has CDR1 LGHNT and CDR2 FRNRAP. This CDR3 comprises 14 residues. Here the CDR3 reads CASGPAGDTDTQYF. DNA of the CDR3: TGTGCTAGTGGTCCAGCGGGGGACACAGATACGCAGTATTTT.

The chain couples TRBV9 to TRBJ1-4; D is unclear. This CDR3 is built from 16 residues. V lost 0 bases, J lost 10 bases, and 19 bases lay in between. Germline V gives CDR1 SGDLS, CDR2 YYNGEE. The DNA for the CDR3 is TGTGCCAGCAGCGTAGCTACGGGTCTTGGTACTGGAAAACTGTTTTTT. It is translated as CASSVATGLGTGKLFF. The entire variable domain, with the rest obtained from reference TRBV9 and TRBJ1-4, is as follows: DSGVTQTPKHLITATGQRVTLRCSPRSGDLSVYWYQQSLDQGLQFLIQYYNGEERAKGNILERFSAQQFPDLHSELNLSSLELGDSALYFCASSVATGLGTGKLFFGSGTQLSVL.

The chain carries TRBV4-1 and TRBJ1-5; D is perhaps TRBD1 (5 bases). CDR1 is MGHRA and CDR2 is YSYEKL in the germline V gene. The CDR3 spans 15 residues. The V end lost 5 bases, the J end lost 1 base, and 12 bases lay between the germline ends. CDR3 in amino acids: CASSVDTWSNQPQHF. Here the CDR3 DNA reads TGCGCCAGCAGCGTGGACACTTGGAGCAATCAGCCCCAGCATTTT.

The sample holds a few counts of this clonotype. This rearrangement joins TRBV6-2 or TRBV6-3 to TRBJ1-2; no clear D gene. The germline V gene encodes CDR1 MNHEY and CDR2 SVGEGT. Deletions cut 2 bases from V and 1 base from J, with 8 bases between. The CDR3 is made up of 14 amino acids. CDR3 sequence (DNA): TGTGCCAGCAGTTACGGAGTCCTTAACTATGGCTACACCTTC. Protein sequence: CASSYGVLNYGYTF.

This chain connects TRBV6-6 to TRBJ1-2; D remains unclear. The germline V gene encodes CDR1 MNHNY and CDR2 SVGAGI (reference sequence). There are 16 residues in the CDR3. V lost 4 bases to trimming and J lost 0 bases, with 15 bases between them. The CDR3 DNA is TGTGCCAGCAGTTCCCCGGAGGGAACTCCTAACTATGGCTACACCTTC. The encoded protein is CASSSPEGTPNYGYTF.

In DNA form, the CDR3 reads TGTGCCAGCAGCTACAGGGGCCAATTCTACAATGAGCAGTTCTTC. Translation gives CASSYRGQFYNEQFF. V usage is TRBV7-8 and J usage is TRBJ2-1, with 7 bases lining up with TRBD1. Trimming at V came to 4 bases and at J to 3 bases, leaving 6 bases not matched to a gene. The germline CDR1 and CDR2 sequences are SGHVS and FQNEAQ. The CDR3 runs 15 residues.

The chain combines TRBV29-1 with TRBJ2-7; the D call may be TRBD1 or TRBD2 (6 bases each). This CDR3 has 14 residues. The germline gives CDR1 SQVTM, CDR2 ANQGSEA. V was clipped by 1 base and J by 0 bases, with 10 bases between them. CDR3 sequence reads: CSVEVGGRSYEQYF. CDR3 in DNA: TGCAGCGTTGAAGTTGGGGGGCGCTCCTACGAGCAGTACTTC.

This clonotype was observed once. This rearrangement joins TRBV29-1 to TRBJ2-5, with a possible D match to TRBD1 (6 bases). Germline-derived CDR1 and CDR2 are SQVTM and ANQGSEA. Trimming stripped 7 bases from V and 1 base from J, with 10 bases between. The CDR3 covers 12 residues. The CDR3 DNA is TGCAGCGGAGGACAGAGCCAAGAGACCCAGTACTTC. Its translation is CSGGQSQETQYF.

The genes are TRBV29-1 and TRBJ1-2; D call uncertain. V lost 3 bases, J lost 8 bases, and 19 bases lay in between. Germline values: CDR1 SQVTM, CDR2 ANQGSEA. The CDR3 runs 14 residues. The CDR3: CSVDLRARLKGYTF. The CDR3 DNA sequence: TGCAGCGTTGACCTCCGGGCCAGGCTTAAGGGCTACACCTTC.

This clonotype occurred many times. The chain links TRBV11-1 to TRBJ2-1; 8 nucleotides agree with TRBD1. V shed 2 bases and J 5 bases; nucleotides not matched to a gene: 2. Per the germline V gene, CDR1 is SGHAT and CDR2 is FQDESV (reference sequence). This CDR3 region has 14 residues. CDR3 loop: CASSLRTGNNEQFF. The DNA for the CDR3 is TGTGCCAGCAGCTTAAGGACAGGGAACAATGAGCAGTTCTTC.

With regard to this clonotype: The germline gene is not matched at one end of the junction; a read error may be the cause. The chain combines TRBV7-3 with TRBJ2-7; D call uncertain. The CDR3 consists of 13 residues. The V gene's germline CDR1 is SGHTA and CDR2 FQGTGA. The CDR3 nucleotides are TGTGCCGGCAGCTTGATGGAATCCTCCGAGCAGTACTTC. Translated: CAGSLMESSEQYF.

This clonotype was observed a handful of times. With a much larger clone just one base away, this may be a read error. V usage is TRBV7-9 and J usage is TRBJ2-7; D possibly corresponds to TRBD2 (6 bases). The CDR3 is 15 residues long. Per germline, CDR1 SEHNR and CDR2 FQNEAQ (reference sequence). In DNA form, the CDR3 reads TGTGCCAGCAGCCCTGGGGGTAGCGGTTACTACGTGCAGTACTTC. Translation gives CASSPGGSGYYVQYF.

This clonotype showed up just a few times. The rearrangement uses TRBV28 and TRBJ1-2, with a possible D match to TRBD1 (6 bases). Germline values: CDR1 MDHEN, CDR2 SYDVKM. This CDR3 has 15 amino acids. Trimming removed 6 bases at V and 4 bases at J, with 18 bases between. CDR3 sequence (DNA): TGTGCCAGCAGACGAAGGGACTTCAGGGGCTATGGCTACACCTTC. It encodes CASRRRDFRGYGYTF.

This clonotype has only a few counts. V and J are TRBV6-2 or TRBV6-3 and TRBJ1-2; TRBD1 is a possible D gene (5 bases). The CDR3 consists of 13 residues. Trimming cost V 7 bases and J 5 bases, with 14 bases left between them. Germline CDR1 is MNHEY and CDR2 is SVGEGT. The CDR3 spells CASTLPQAYGYTF. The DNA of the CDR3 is TGTGCCAGCACTCTACCACAGGCGTATGGCTACACCTTC.

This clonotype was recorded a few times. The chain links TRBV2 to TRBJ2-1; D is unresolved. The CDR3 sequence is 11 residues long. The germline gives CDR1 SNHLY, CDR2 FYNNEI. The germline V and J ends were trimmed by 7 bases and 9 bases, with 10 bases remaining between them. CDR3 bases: TGTGCCAGCACCTACTACGGTGAGCAGTTCTTC. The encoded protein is CASTYYGEQFF.

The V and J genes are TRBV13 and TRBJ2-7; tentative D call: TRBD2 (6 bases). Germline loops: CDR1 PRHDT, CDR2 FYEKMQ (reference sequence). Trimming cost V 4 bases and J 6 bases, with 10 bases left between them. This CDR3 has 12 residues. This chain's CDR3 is CASSSDGGEQYF. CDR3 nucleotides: TGTGCCAGCAGCTCGGACGGGGGCGAGCAGTACTTC.

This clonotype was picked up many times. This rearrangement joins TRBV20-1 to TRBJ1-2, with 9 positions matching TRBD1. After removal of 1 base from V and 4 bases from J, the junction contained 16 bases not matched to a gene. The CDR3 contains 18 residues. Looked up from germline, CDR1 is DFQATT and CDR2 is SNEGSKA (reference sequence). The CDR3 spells CSARVNSIGQGRFYGYTF. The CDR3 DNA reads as TGCAGTGCTAGAGTGAACTCGATTGGACAGGGGAGATTCTATGGCTACACCTTC.

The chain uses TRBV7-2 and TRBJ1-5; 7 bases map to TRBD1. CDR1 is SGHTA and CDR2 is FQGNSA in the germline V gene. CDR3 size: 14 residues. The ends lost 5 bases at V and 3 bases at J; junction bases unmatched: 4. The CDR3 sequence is CASSQTGINQPQHF. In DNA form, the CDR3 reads TGTGCCAGCAGCCAGACAGGGATCAATCAGCCCCAGCATTTT. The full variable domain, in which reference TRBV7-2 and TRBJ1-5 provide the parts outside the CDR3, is GAGVSQSPSNKVTEKGKDVELRCDPISGHTALYWYRQSLGQGLEFLIYFQGNSAPDKSGLPSDRFSAERTGGSVSTLTIQRTQQEDSAVYLCASSQTGINQPQHFGDGTRLSIL.

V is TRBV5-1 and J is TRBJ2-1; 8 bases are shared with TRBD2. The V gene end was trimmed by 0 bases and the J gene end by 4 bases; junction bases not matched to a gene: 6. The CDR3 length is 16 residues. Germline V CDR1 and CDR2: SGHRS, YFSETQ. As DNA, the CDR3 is TGCGCCAGCAGCTTGGCGGGGCGGGGGGATTACAATGAGCAGTTCTTC. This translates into CASSLAGRGDYNEQFF.